A single sample gave rise to the 10 T cell receptor beta chains below, sequenced in a study of shared clonotypes between healthy human individuals. TCRdb's table, derived via immunoSEQ multiplex PCR, lists solely in-frame clones and lacks some. The sample lists some 660,000 clones, around 73% occurring once. Sequencing was performed on memory CD4+ T cells sorted from blood. Documented subset: CD45RA-negative fraction. Receptors were obtained from a woman younger than 45 in good health.

This clone occurred once. The CDR3 DNA is TGTGCCAGCAGTGAGATTACAGGGGTTGGCAATCAGCCCCAGCATTTT. The encoded protein is CASSEITGVGNQPQHF. This chain connects TRBV27 to TRBJ1-5, with TRBD1 matching 7 bases. The J segment lost 2 bases and the V segment lost 5 bases, leaving 9 bases of the junction unmatched. The CDR3 consists of 16 residues. Germline-derived CDR1 and CDR2 are MNHEY and SMNVEV (reference sequence).

The gene calls are TRBV10-2 and TRBJ2-1, with unresolved D. The CDR3 length is 15 residues. Germline CDR1 and CDR2: WSHSY and SAAADI. With 6 bases removed from V and 6 bases from J, the gap between germline ends came to 18 bases. The CDR3 sequence: CASRGAFGRGNEQFF. DNA for the CDR3: TGCGCCAGCAGGGGCGCATTTGGTCGCGGCAATGAGCAGTTCTTC.

This chain joins TRBV6-1 and TRBJ2-7; 9 bases fit TRBD2. Unmatched junction bases numbered 13, after V lost 6 bases and J lost 13 bases. CDR1 is MNHNS, CDR2 SASEGT, per germline. The CDR3 consists of 13 residues. Written as DNA, the CDR3 is TGTGCCAGCAGATCCCCGCAAGCGGGAGGCATATACTTC. Protein product: CASRSPQAGGIYF.

This sequence joins TRBV9 and TRBJ2-7; 7 nucleotides line up with TRBD2. Germline-derived CDR1 and CDR2 are SGDLS and YYNGEE. The CDR3 runs to 14 residues. V was pared by 2 bases and J by 2 bases, with 4 bases of the junction left unmatched. CDR3 DNA sequence: TGTGCCAGCAGCGTCACTAGCGACGCCTACGAGCAGTACTTC. It translates to CASSVTSDAYEQYF.

A few counts support this clone. Other DNA sequences in this specimen translate into the identical CDR3. The V call is TRBV6-1, the J call TRBJ2-7, with D possibly TRBD2 on 6 matching bases. Trimming took 1 base from V and 2 from J, leaving 12 bases between them. The CDR3 spans 15 residues. Germline CDR1 reads MNHNS; CDR2 reads SASEGT. CDR3 region: CASSEGGAGAYEQYF. CDR3 coding DNA: TGTGCCAGCAGTGAAGGGGGAGCGGGTGCCTACGAGCAGTACTTC.

The chain uses TRBV5-1 and TRBJ2-5; 8 positions match TRBD1. The germline V gene encodes CDR1 SGHRS and CDR2 YFSETQ. V was clipped by 2 bases and J by 5 bases; unmatched bases: 8. The CDR3 covers 15 residues. CDR3 protein: CASSFKQGGVETQYF. In DNA, the CDR3 is TGCGCCAGCAGCTTTAAACAGGGGGGTGTGGAGACCCAGTACTTC.

The chain recombines TRBV5-1 with TRBJ2-7; D is possibly TRBD1 (5 bases). The CDR3 sequence is 16 residues long. Germline V CDR1 and CDR2: SGHRS, YFSETQ. Trimming stripped 3 bases from V and 2 bases from J, with 18 bases between. The CDR3 loop is CASSSYWGGTPYEQYF. The CDR3, as DNA: TGCGCCAGCAGCTCCTACTGGGGCGGTACGCCCTACGAGCAGTACTTC.

This clone was seen only a few times. The V and J genes are TRBV28 and TRBJ2-1, with D possibly matching TRBD1 (5 bases). Germline V CDR1 and CDR2: MDHEN, SYDVKM. The V gene lost 5 bases and the J gene lost 8 bases, with 22 bases spanning the gap. The length of the CDR3 is 16 residues. This CDR3 is CASSTAGPTWGDEQFF. The CDR3 nucleotides read TGTGCCAGCAGTACCGCAGGGCCCACGTGGGGCGATGAGCAGTTCTTC.

V and J are TRBV29-1 and TRBJ2-3, with 11 bases that match TRBD2. CDR3 size: 13 residues. After removal of 7 bases from V and 0 bases from J, the junction contained 0 bases not matched to a gene. Germline V gives CDR1 SQVTM, CDR2 ANQGSEA. CDR3 sequence reads: CSGTSGSTDTQYF. DNA of the CDR3: TGCAGCGGGACTAGCGGGAGCACAGATACGCAGTATTTT.

The chain recombines TRBV7-9 with TRBJ1-2; D remains ambiguous. There are 13 residues in the CDR3. With 5 bases removed from V and 4 bases from J, the gap between germline ends came to 11 bases. Per the germline V gene, CDR1 is SEHNR and CDR2 is FQNEAQ (reference sequence). CDR3 in amino acids: CASSRTEAYGYTF. CDR3 DNA: TGTGCCAGCAGCCGAACAGAGGCCTATGGCTACACCTTC.